This TCR beta chain was retrieved from a study of human T cells and chemical hapten exposure. Study summary: A patient group, mainly female, showed alopecia areata, totalis or universalis. Study-level results: In the PT1 data, expanded TCR counts showed a positive correlation with patch test score.

Noted time point: patch test 1, 2 weeks after DPC sensitization. Treatment described: therapeutic diphenylcyclopropenone sensitization with weekly scalp DPC. Germline lookup yields CDR1 MDHEN and CDR2 SYDVKM. The CDR3 runs 15 residues. Trimming cost V 5 bases and J 4 bases, with 17 bases left between them. The library put unique molecular identifiers onto individual cDNA molecules. One entry per CDR3 protein results from TCRdb running MiXCR on the RACE reads. The data show tens of thousands of distinct CDR3 sequences, roughly a tenth seen once. A remark on this clonotype: The antigen is unknown.

The sequence was collected from a woman between 45 and 60 years old with alopecia areata. Some clones in this sample may be carry-over from other donors' samples. The sample was whole blood, taken in connection with sensitization to the hapten diphenylcyclopropenone (DPC). The chain couples TRBV28 to TRBJ1-1; D may be TRBD1 (5 bases). CDR3 sequence: CASSPADSRRTEAFF. In DNA, the CDR3 is TGTGCCAGCAGTCCCGCAGACAGTCGTCGCACTGAAGCTTTCTTT.